The entry that follows covers one T cell receptor (beta chain) sequence. Its antigen is unidentified. CDR3 length: 12 residues. Trimming took off 3 bases at V and 3 bases at J, with 4 bases between the two ends. CDR1 SGHTA and CDR2 FQGNSA come from the germline V gene. The data stem from a study of T cell responses to AZD1222 COVID-19 vaccine. Libraries were prepared by immunoSEQ multiplex PCR; TCRdb keeps only in-frame clonotypes and omits some of them. Among 65,000 or so clones listed, 84% were seen once. Whole-study results and caveats: The sample set comprised mostly white British donors with more females, and clonal diversity was possibly underestimated. At baseline, just a handful of AZD1222 recipients tested seropositive.

The starting material was peripheral blood, obtained on day 0 of AZD1222 vaccination. The receptor comes from an adult in good health. V gene TRBV7-2 combines with J gene TRBJ2-3; D remains unclear. CDR3 sequence (DNA): TGTGCCAGCAGCTTCGCAACAGATACGCAGTATTTT. Its translation: CASSFATDTQYF. The variable domain in full, completed from reference TRBV7-2 and TRBJ2-3, reads GAGVSQSPSNKVTEKGKDVELRCDPISGHTALYWYRQSLGQGLEFLIYFQGNSAPDKSGLPSDRFSAERTGGSVSTLTIQRTQQEDSAVYLCASSFATDTQYFGPGTRLTVL.